The entry below gives a single T cell receptor (beta chain) sequence along with its context. These data come from a study of blood T cell repertoires in COVID-19. Study-level information: Donors in the United States, Italy and Spain gave samples during acute or convalescent COVID-19. Nucleic acid was either cDNA or gDNA, and it came from T cells, B-cell-depleted T cells, or PBMCs.

The V gene end was trimmed by 8 bases and the J gene end by 3 bases; junction bases not matched to a gene: 4. CDR3 length: 12 residues. In germline, CDR1 is SEHNR, CDR2 FQNEAQ (reference sequence). Authors' processing steps: Scientists estimated how many nucleated cells there were by amplifying reference gene primers. Measured with immunoSEQ multiplex PCR; TCRdb has only the in-frame clones, and not every one. The DNA gave D and trimming, while V, J and clone size come from that table. The sample has a few hundred thousand clones, about three quarters seen once; the top ten hold 7.2%. This TCR was sampled from a woman in her sixties or seventies with acute or convalescent COVID-19. The J gene is TRBJ2-7, the V gene TRBV7-9; the match to TRBD1 covers 7 bases. What was sequenced was peripheral blood. This chain's CDR3 is CASGDRHYEQYV. The DNA for the CDR3 is TGTGCCAGCGGGGACAGACACTACGAGCAGTACGTC.